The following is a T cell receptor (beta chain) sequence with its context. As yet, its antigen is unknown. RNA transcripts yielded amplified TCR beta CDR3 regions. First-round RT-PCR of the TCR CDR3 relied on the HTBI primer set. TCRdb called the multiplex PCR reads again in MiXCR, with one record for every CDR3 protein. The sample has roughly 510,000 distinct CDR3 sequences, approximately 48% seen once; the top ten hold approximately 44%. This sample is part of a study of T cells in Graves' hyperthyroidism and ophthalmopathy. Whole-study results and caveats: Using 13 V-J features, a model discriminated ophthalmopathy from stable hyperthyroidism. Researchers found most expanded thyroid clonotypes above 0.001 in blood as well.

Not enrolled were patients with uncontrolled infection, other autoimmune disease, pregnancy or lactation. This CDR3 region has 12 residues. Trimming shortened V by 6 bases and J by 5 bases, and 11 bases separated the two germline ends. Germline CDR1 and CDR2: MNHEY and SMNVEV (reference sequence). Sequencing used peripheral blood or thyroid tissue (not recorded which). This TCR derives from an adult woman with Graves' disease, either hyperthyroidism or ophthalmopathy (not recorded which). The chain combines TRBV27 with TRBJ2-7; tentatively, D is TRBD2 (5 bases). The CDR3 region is CASSPGGDEQYF. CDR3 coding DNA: TGTGCCAGCAGCCCCGGAGGCGACGAGCAGTACTTC.